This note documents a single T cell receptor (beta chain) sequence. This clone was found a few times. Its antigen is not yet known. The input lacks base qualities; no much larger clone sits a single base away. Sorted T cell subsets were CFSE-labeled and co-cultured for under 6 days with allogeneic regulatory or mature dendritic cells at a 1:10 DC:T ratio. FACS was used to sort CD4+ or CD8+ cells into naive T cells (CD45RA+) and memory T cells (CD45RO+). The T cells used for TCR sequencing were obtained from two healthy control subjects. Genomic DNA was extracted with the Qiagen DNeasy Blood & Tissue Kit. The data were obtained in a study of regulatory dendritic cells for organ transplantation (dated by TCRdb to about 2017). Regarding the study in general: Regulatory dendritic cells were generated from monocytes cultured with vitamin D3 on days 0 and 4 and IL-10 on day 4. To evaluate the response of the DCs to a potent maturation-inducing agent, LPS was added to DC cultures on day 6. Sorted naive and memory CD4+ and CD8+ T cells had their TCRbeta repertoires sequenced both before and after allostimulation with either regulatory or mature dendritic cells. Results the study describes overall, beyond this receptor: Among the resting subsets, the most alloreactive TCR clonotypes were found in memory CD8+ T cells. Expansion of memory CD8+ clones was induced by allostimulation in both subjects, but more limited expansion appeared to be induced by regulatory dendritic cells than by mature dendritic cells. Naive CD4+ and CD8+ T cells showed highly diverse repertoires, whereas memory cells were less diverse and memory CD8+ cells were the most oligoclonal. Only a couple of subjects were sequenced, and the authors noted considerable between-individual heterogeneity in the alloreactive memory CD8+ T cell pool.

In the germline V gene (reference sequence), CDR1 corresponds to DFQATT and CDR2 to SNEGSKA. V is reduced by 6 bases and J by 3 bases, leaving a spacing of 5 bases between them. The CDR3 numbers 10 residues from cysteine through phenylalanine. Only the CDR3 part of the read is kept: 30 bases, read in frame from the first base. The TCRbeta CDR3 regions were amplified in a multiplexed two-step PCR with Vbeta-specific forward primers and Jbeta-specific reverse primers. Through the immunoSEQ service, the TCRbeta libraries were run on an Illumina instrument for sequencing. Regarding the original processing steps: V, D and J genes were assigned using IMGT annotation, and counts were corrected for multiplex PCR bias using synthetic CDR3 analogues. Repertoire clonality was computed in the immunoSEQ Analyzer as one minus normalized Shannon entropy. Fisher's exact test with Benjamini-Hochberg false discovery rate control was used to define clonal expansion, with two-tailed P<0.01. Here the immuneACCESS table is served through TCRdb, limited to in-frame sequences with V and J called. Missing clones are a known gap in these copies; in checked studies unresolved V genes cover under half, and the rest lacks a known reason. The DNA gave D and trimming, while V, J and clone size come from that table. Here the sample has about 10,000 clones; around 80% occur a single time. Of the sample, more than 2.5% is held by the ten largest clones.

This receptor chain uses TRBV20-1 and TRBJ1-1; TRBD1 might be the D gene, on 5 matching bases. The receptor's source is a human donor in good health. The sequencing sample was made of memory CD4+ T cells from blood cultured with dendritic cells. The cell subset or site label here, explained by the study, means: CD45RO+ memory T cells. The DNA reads TGCAGTGCCAGGGACACTGAAGCTTTCTTT. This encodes CSARDTEAFF.